What follows are 21 T cell receptor beta chains derived from one specimen sequenced in a study of shared clonotypes between healthy human individuals. Selected positively for CCR7 and CD45RO-negative, naive CD8 cells excluded terminally differentiated effector memory CD45RA+ cells. Clones were sequenced by immunoSEQ multiplex PCR, and TCRdb holds only the in-frame ones, with some missing. The sample consists of around 2.1 million clones, about 92% of them appearing once. The sequenced sample consisted of naive CD8+ T cells from PBMCs. These receptors were obtained from a man between 18 and 35 years old in good health. Some clones in this sample may be carry-over from other donors' samples.

The chain combines TRBV4-1 with TRBJ2-7; weak D call: TRBD2 (6 bases). The CDR3 spans 16 residues. V gave up 1 base and J gave up 3 bases, with 16 bases separating them. Germline lookup yields CDR1 MGHRA and CDR2 YSYEKL. The CDR3: CASSQVSLADLYEQYF. The DNA of the CDR3 is TGCGCCAGCAGCCAAGTGTCACTAGCAGATCTCTACGAGCAGTACTTC.

Notes on this clone: Other DNA sequences of this sample code for an identical CDR3. This sequence joins TRBV4-1 and TRBJ2-1; D is unresolved. CDR1 and CDR2 (germline): MGHRA, YSYEKL. Trimming left V 0 bases short and J 0 bases short, with 6 bases between. The CDR3 has 15 residues. In DNA, the CDR3 is TGCGCCAGCAGCCAAGAGGGCGGCTCCTACAATGAGCAGTTCTTC. This translates into CASSQEGGSYNEQFF.

DNA of the CDR3: TGTGCCAGCAGCTTCCCTAAGACAGGGACTAGGGGCTATGGCTACACCTTC. Translation: CASSFPKTGTRGYGYTF. The rearrangement links TRBV7-2 to TRBJ1-2; 7 bases agree with TRBD1. There are 17 residues in the CDR3. Germline values: CDR1 SGHTA, CDR2 FQGNSA. The J segment lost 4 bases and the V segment lost 3 bases, leaving 14 bases of the junction unmatched.

V gene TRBV4-1 combines with J gene TRBJ2-1, with TRBD2 identical over 11 bases. The germline V gene has CDR1 MGHRA and CDR2 YSYEKL. The CDR3 is made up of 16 amino acids. V gave up 2 bases and J gave up 3 bases; unmatched junction bases: 3. The CDR3 bases are TGCGCCAGCAGCCAATATACTAGCGGGGGCTACAATGAGCAGTTCTTC. It codes for CASSQYTSGGYNEQFF.

The chain has TRBV4-2 and TRBJ2-5, with no clear D. The germline V gene has CDR1 LGHNA and CDR2 YNFKEQ. Between the trimmed V and J ends, which lost 0 bases and 4 bases, there was a span of 12 bases. This CDR3 has 15 amino acids. CDR3 sequence: CASSQEDRGVETQYF. CDR3 in DNA: TGTGCCAGCAGCCAAGAGGACCGAGGTGTAGAGACCCAGTACTTC.

The chain has TRBV28 and TRBJ2-2, with unresolved D. Trimming stripped 7 bases from V and 0 bases from J, with 9 bases between. This CDR3 has 14 amino acids. Germline CDR1 reads MDHEN; CDR2 reads SYDVKM. The CDR3 loop is CASIPLANTGELFF. CDR3 nucleotide sequence: TGTGCCAGCATCCCCCTGGCGAACACCGGGGAGCTGTTTTTT.

The genes are TRBV9 and TRBJ2-2; D remains ambiguous. Germline CDR1 and CDR2: SGDLS and YYNGEE. V lost 7 bases to trimming and J lost 3 bases, with 22 bases between them. CDR3 length: 17 residues. Written as DNA, the CDR3 is TGTGCCAGCGCTATCGGACCCACAAATAGGTACACCGGGGAGCTGTTTTTT. It is translated as CASAIGPTNRYTGELFF.

CDR3 sequence reads: CASSWTSGRLSYNEQFF. Written as DNA, the CDR3 is TGCGCCAGCAGCTGGACTAGCGGGAGACTTTCCTACAATGAGCAGTTCTTC. The rearrangement uses TRBV5-1 and TRBJ2-1, with TRBD2 matching 13 bases. The CDR3 sequence is 17 residues long. The J segment lost 1 base and the V segment lost 3 bases, leaving 4 bases of the junction unmatched. Germline CDR1 SGHRS, CDR2 YFSETQ.

This chain uses TRBV19 with TRBJ2-7; 10 nucleotides agree with TRBD1. CDR1 and CDR2 (germline): LNHDA, SQIVND (reference sequence). Trimming took 3 bases from V and 2 from J; bases not matched to a gene: 10. This CDR3 spans 17 amino acids. CDR3 in amino acids: CASSIREDGQGAYEQYF. In DNA form, the CDR3 reads TGTGCCAGTAGTATTAGGGAGGACGGACAGGGGGCCTACGAGCAGTACTTC.

The V gene is TRBV25-1, the J gene TRBJ1-3; D possibly corresponds to TRBD1 (5 bases). Trimming removed 11 bases at V and 0 bases at J, with 8 bases between. This CDR3 has 12 amino acids. The germline CDR1 and CDR2 sequences are MGHDK and SYGVNS. The CDR3: CAAGDSGNTIYF. Written as DNA, the CDR3 is TGTGCCGCGGGGGACTCTGGAAACACCATATATTTT. The variable domain in full, completed from reference TRBV25-1 and TRBJ1-3, reads EADIYQTPRYLVIGTGKKITLECSQTMGHDKMYWYQQDPGMELHLIHYSYGVNSTEKGDLSSESTVSRIRTEHFPLTLESARPSHTSQYLCAAGDSGNTIYFGEGSWLTVV.

The chain joins TRBV6-1 to TRBJ2-2; possibly TRBD1 for D (6 bases). Between the trimmed V and J ends, which lost 2 bases and 3 bases, there was a span of 7 bases. Germline CDR1 is MNHNS and CDR2 is SASEGT. The CDR3 extends over 14 amino acids. The CDR3 is CASSERGYTGELFF. Here the CDR3 DNA reads TGTGCCAGCAGTGAAAGGGGGTACACCGGGGAGCTGTTTTTT.

The chain uses TRBV6-6 and TRBJ2-1, with D perhaps matching TRBD1 or TRBD2 (5 bases each). V was cut by 2 bases and J by 0 bases, with 11 bases left in between. The CDR3 spans 16 residues. The germline CDR1 and CDR2 sequences are MNHNY and SVGAGI (reference sequence). In DNA, the CDR3 is TGTGCCAGCAGTTACCTGGGACCAGACTCCTACAATGAGCAGTTCTTC. Amino acid sequence: CASSYLGPDSYNEQFF.

The CDR3 reads CASSLMGQVSIAYSPLHF. CDR3 in DNA: TGTGCCAGCAGTTTAATGGGACAGGTTTCCATCGCTTATTCACCCCTCCACTTT. The V call is TRBV27, the J call TRBJ1-6; 8 bases are shared with TRBD1. The CDR3 is 18 residues long. After removal of 2 bases from V and 8 bases from J, the junction contained 14 bases not matched to a gene. CDR1 and CDR2 from the germline V gene are MNHEY and SMNVEV (reference sequence).

On this clone: The same CDR3 is also encoded by other DNA sequences in this sample. The chain combines TRBV11-2 with TRBJ2-3; 10 bases agree with TRBD2. This CDR3 has 16 residues. Germline assignment: CDR1 SGHAT and CDR2 FQNNGV. The ends lost 4 bases at V and 3 bases at J; junction bases unmatched: 7. The CDR3 reads CASSSMTSGLTDTQYF. The CDR3 DNA follows: TGTGCCAGCAGCTCGATGACTAGCGGGCTGACAGATACGCAGTATTTT.

In the case of this clone: The same CDR3 also results from other DNA sequences found in this sample. V and J are TRBV9 and TRBJ2-7; either TRBD1 or TRBD2 may supply D (5 bases each). CDR1 is SGDLS and CDR2 is YYNGEE in the germline V gene. Deletions cut 3 bases from V and 4 bases from J, with 11 bases between. The CDR3 runs to 13 residues. The CDR3 DNA reads as TGTGCCAGCAGCGCCCGGGGCTTGTACGAGCAGTACTTC. Its protein product is CASSARGLYEQYF.

Here the CDR3 reads CASSQTSGTINEQFF. DNA of the CDR3: TGTGCCAGCAGTCAGACTAGCGGGACCATAAATGAGCAGTTCTTC. J is TRBJ2-1 and V is TRBV28, with 11 bases that match TRBD2. This CDR3 comprises 15 residues. V trimming: 5 bases; J trimming: 7 bases; junction bases outside the gene matches: 7. From germline, CDR1 is MDHEN and CDR2 SYDVKM.

This clone came up a few times. The sample contains more than one DNA sequence encoding this CDR3. The chain carries TRBV7-9 and TRBJ2-7; D is undetermined. Germline V CDR1 and CDR2: SEHNR, FQNEAQ (reference sequence). Trimming removed 5 bases at V and 1 base at J, with 6 bases between. The CDR3 loop spans 12 amino acids. The CDR3, as DNA: TGTGCCAGCAGCGACCAATCCTACGAGCAGTACTTC. Its protein product is CASSDQSYEQYF.

This sequence joins TRBV4-1 and TRBJ2-7; tentative D call: TRBD2 (5 bases). V gave up 3 bases and J gave up 2 bases, with 17 bases separating them. CDR1 and CDR2 from the germline V gene are MGHRA and YSYEKL. This CDR3 comprises 16 residues. In DNA form, the CDR3 reads TGCGCCAGCAGCCATGCCGAGGGAAGTTTTCCCTACGAGCAGTACTTC. Encoded protein: CASSHAEGSFPYEQYF.

V gene TRBV7-9 combines with J gene TRBJ2-7, with TRBD2 as a possible D gene (5 bases). Looked up from germline, CDR1 is SEHNR and CDR2 is FQNEAQ (reference sequence). V lost 1 base to trimming and J lost 1 base, with 17 bases between them. This CDR3 has 17 residues. The CDR3 bases are TGTGCCAGCAGCTTAGATGGTGGGGAAGCGGTGTCCTACGAGCAGTACTTC. Encoded protein: CASSLDGGEAVSYEQYF.

The chain carries TRBV13 and TRBJ1-2; 9 nucleotides align to TRBD1. J gave up 1 base and V 5 bases, and 8 bases lay outside the gene matches. CDR1 and CDR2 from the germline V gene are PRHDT and FYEKMQ (reference sequence). The CDR3 spans 16 residues. In DNA form, the CDR3 reads TGTGCCAGCAGCCAACAGGGGGCCGGAGTTAACTATGGCTACACCTTC. This sequence encodes CASSQQGAGVNYGYTF.

This clone was detected only a few times. The V and J genes are TRBV4-1 and TRBJ2-5, with D perhaps matching TRBD2 (6 bases). Per the germline V gene, CDR1 is MGHRA and CDR2 is YSYEKL. V was cut by 0 bases and J by 1 base, with 9 bases left in between. This CDR3 contains 15 residues. The CDR3 protein is CASSQDAGPQETQYF. CDR3 in DNA: TGCGCCAGCAGCCAAGATGCGGGACCCCAAGAGACCCAGTACTTC.